This TCR beta chain was recovered during a study of T cell responses to AZD1222 COVID-19 vaccine (dated by TCRdb to the early 2020s). General notes on the study: Because spike-specific TCR depth and breadth did not differ between the two schedules, AZD1222 recipients who got a second dose at roughly 4 weeks were pooled with those who got a second dose at roughly 12 weeks. A total of over 230 trial participants underwent TCR sequencing, of whom 207 had received two doses of AZD1222 and roughly 26 had received two doses of the MenACWY control vaccine. Enrollment into the trials was organized by age into subgroups of 18-55, 56-69 and 70-plus years, and those subgroups contained roughly 150, 30 and 60 TCR-sequenced participants, respectively. Overall study outcomes, separate from this receptor: After two AZD1222 doses, both the breadth and the depth of spike-specific TCRs were significantly higher than at day 0 and than in MenACWY recipients. Participants were mostly white British, with more females than males. The authors suggested clonal diversity may have been underestimated. No day 14 peak-response samples were available, so repertoires were characterized only after the peak T cell response. Conclusions about previously exposed vaccinees are limited because only a handful of AZD1222 recipients were SARS-CoV-2 seropositive at baseline. CD4 TCRs associated with the vaccine covered the entire spike protein, and the dominant responses were in regions 160-218 and 743-854. Reportedly, almost half of the unique spike-specific TCRs recognized epitopes lying outside the regions that are mutated in the B.1.351 and B.1.1.7 variants. The 56-69-year group was small, and its depth increase did not reach significance, likely because of low power.

The sample's time point label is to be understood as: baseline before first vaccination. Samples from vaccinated people were obtained from the UK trials COV001 and COV002, which included a single-blind randomized controlled phase 2/3 trial of AZD1222 (ChAdOx1 nCoV-19) in healthy adults. For TCRbeta chain sequencing, PBMC samples were collected from trial participants at day 0 and at day 28 after the second dose. As concerns this clone: Its recognized antigen is unknown. Per-nucleotide qualities are absent, and no much larger clonotype sits a single base away.

The CDR3 regions of human TCRbeta chains were analyzed by immunosequencing. On the study's bioinformatics: Repertoire TCRs were checked for matches against a reference library of SARS-CoV-2-specific TCRs that had been generated using the MIRA antigen-specificity platform. Breadth was defined as the fraction of unique TCRs that were SARS-CoV-2-associated. Depth was defined as the fraction of total T cells that were SARS-CoV-2-associated. Using the MIRA data, every spike-specific TCR was mapped to the spike region that the TCR reacted to and assigned to either a CD4 or a CD8 class. Log10-transformed breadth and depth values were compared by one-way ANOVA with Sidak's multiple comparisons tests. TCRdb limited this immuneACCESS table to in-frame rearrangements with V and J called. A share of clones is missing; checked studies link under half to unresolved V genes, and the rest is unexplained. Clone size and the V and J calls come from that table; the DNA yielded D and trimming. The sample table records 140,000 to 150,000 clones; around 91% of these occur just once. The ten largest clones take up 5.2% of the sample.

The germline V gene supplies CDR1 MGHRA and CDR2 YSYEKL. Including the terminal cysteine and phenylalanine, the CDR3 comprises 14 residues. Only the CDR3 region is kept as DNA, spanning 42 bases read in frame from base 1. From V the trimming removes 4 bases and from J it removes 3 bases, while the gene matches leave 4 bases of the junction unaccounted for. The rearranged segments are TRBV4-1 and TRBJ1-2; 8 nucleotides in the junction match TRBD1. This clonotype was obtained from an adult in good health. This specimen consisted of peripheral blood, obtained on day 0 of AZD1222 vaccination. DNA sequence: TGCGCCAGCAGCCCCAGGGGGCGCGACTATGGCTACACCTTC. This sequence encodes CASSPRGRDYGYTF.